A selection of T cell receptor beta chains follows, all from one sample in a study of PD-1 blockade in classical Hodgkin lymphoma. Profiled with immunoSEQ multiplex PCR; TCRdb holds only in-frame clones, not every one. The sample includes 29,000 or so clones, approximately 88% of them seen just once. The source material was CD4+ T cells from blood. These TCRs come from a human donor with classical Hodgkin lymphoma. CDR3s include the opening cysteine and the closing phenylalanine or tryptophan. D genes are given only for firm matches. The size entry is marked missing in some rows and otherwise reads once, few, many or a size class.

j_call,d_call,v_call,clone_size,cdr3_length,cdr3_aa,cdr3_nt
TRBJ1-1,-,TRBV28,once,16,CASSFASAQARTEAFF,TGTGCCAGCAGTTTTGCGTCGGCCCAAGCGCGCACTGAAGCTTTCTTT
TRBJ2-5,-,TRBV14,-,11,CASSPGETQYF,TGTGCCAGCAGCCCCGGAGAGACCCAGTACTTC
TRBJ1-1,TRBD1,TRBV29-1,-,13,CSVEQGGNTEAFF,TGCAGCGTTGAACAGGGGGGGAACACTGAAGCTTTCTTT
TRBJ1-1,-,TRBV6-4,-,13,CASSVDRDTEAFF,TGTGCCAGCAGTGTGGACCGGGACACTGAAGCTTTCTTT
TRBJ1-5,-,TRBV18,-,16,CASSPIRGTTNQPQHF,TGTGCCAGCTCACCAATTCGGGGCACCACAAATCAGCCCCAGCATTTT
TRBJ2-5,-,TRBV19,-,13,CASSSNREETQYF,TGTGCCAGTAGTTCAAACAGGGAAGAGACCCAGTACTTC
TRBJ1-2,-,TRBV27,-,17,CASVSTGRGAAGYGYTF,TGTGCCAGCGTTAGTACAGGGAGGGGGGCGGCGGGGTATGGCTACACCTTC
TRBJ2-1,TRBD2,TRBV29-1,-,14,CSVEALREDNEQFF,TGCAGCGTTGAAGCCTTACGGGAGGACAATGAGCAGTTCTTC
TRBJ2-7,TRBD1,TRBV11-2,-,15,CASSSGTGGFYEQYF,TGTGCCAGCAGCTCCGGGACAGGGGGTTTTTACGAGCAGTACTTC
TRBJ2-7,TRBD2,TRBV5-5,-,14,CASRNLAGGEEQYF,TGTGCCAGCAGAAACCTAGCGGGGGGAGAAGAGCAGTACTTC
TRBJ2-1,-,TRBV19,-,15,CASSPTFRSYNEQFF,TGTGCCAGTAGTCCAACATTTAGATCCTACAATGAGCAGTTCTTC
TRBJ1-2,TRBD1,TRBV19,-,15,CASSIPGTGYDGYTF,TGTGCCAGTAGTATCCCCGGGACAGGCTACGATGGCTACACCTTC
TRBJ1-4,-,TRBV4-1,-,17,CASSQRPPGTTNEKLFF,TGCGCCAGCAGCCAACGACCCCCCGGTACGACTAATGAAAAACTGTTTTTT
TRBJ2-5,TRBD2,TRBV4-1,once,16,CASSERIPTSRETQYF,TGCGCCAGCAGCGAGAGAATACCGACTAGCCGGGAGACCCAGTACTTC
TRBJ2-1,-,TRBV2,-,13,CASSGDSYNEQFF,TGTGCCAGCAGTGGGGACTCATACAATGAGCAGTTCTTC
TRBJ1-2,TRBD1,TRBV5-4,-,16,CASSPQNVQGAVGYTF,TGTGCCAGCAGCCCACAAAACGTACAGGGGGCTGTCGGCTACACCTTC
TRBJ1-3,-,TRBV28,-,15,CASSFAQAGSDTIYF,TGTGCCAGCAGTTTTGCACAGGCTGGTTCGGACACCATATATTTT